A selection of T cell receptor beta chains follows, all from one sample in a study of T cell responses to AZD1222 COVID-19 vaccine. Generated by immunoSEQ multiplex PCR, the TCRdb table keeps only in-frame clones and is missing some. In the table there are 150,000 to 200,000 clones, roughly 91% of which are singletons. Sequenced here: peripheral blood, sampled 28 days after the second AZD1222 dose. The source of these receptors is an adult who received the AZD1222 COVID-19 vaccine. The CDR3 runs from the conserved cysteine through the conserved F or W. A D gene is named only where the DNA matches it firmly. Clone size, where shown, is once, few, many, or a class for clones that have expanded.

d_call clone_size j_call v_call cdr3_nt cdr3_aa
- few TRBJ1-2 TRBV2 TGTGCCAGCAGTGACCACAGCTATGGCTACACCTTC CASSDHSYGYTF
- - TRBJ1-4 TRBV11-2 TGTGCCAGCAGCTTAGGGAAGCGTGAAAAACTGTTTTTT CASSLGKREKLFF
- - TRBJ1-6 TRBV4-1 TGCGCCAGCAGGACCTTGAGCTCCTATAATTCACCCCTCCACTTT CASRTLSSYNSPLHF
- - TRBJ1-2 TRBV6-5 TGTGCCAGCAGTTACACAGATTTCTATGGCTACACCTTC CASSYTDFYGYTF
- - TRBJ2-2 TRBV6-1 TGTGCCAGCAGTGACCCTAACACCGGGGAGCTGTTTTTT CASSDPNTGELFF
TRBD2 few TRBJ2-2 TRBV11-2 TGTGCCAGCAGCTCCTGGACTAGCGGGAGAGTCTCGGGCACCGGGGAGCTGTTTTTT CASSSWTSGRVSGTGELFF
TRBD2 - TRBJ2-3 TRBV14 TGTGCCAGCAGTCAACTAGCGGTTGGGGTAGATACGCAGTATTTT CASSQLAVGVDTQYF
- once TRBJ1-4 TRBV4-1 TGCGCCAGCAGCCAAGGGGGAAGTGGTGGGGAAAAACTGTTTTTT CASSQGGSGGEKLFF
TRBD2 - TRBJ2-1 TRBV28 TGTGCCAGCGGCCCTCAGCGGGAGGGCCTTAGTGAGCAGTTCTTC CASGPQREGLSEQFF
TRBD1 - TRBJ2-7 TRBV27 TGTGCCAGCACCAAACAGGGGGCGTCCTACGAGCAGTACTTC CASTKQGASYEQYF
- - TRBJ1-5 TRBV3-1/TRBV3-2 TGTGCCAGCAGCCACCTGGGAAATCAGCCCCAGCATTTT CASSHLGNQPQHF
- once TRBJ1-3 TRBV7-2 TGTGCCAGCAAGGGACGGGAGGTCTCTGGAAACACCATATATTTT CASKGREVSGNTIYF
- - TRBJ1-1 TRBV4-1 TGCGCCAGCAGCCGGAACACTGAAGCTTTCTTT CASSRNTEAFF
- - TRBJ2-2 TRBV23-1 TGCGCCAGCAGTCAGGGAGGTAGGACCGGGGAGCTGTTTTTT CASSQGGRTGELFF
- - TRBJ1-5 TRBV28 TGTGCCAGCAGTTCGGCCCGTCAGCCCCAGCATTTT CASSSARQPQHF
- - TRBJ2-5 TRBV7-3 TGTGCCAGCAGCTCCCTGGCCCAGGAGACCCAGTACTTC CASSSLAQETQYF
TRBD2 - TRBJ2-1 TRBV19 TGTGCCAGTAGTATAGTAGGGCTAGCGGGGAACAATGAGCAGTTCTTC CASSIVGLAGNNEQFF
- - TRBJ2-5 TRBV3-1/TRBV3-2 TGTGCCAGCAAGTGGGGGTCTAGCGAACAAGAGACCCAGTACTTC CASKWGSSEQETQYF
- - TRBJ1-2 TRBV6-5 TGTGCCAGCAGTACCGACATATGGACGGACTATGGCTACACCTTC CASSTDIWTDYGYTF
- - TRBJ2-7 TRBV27 TGTGCCAGCAGTTTAAAGGGCGGAGCCTACGAGCAGTACTTC CASSLKGGAYEQYF
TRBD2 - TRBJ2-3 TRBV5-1 TGCGCCAGCAGCTTGCGTCCGGGACTAGCGGGACCAGATACGCAGTATTTT CASSLRPGLAGPDTQYF
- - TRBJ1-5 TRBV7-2 TGTGCCAGCAGATCAGCCAATCAGCCCCAGCATTTT CASRSANQPQHF
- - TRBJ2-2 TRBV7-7 TGTGCCAGCAGCTTAGTGTCCGGGTCAACCGGGGAGCTGTTTTTT CASSLVSGSTGELFF
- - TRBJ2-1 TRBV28 TGTGCCAGCAGTTTATGGAATAACAATGAGCAGTTCTTC CASSLWNNNEQFF
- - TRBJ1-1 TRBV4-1 TGCGCCAGCAGCCAACCTACAAGGACTGAAGCTTTCTTT CASSQPTRTEAFF
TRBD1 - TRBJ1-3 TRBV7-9 TGTGCCAGCAGGGACAGGGGGCGTTATGGAAACACCATATATTTT CASRDRGRYGNTIYF
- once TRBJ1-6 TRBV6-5 TGTGCCAGCAGCCGCTCCGAACAGGGAGGTTCACCCCTCCACTTT CASSRSEQGGSPLHF
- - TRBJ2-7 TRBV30 TGTGCCTGCCTCTTTACCACCCTGGGGAGCATCGAGCAGTACTTC CACLFTTLGSIEQYF
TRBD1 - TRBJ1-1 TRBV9 TGTGCCAGCAGCCCGCGACAGGGGAACACTGAAGCTTTCTTT CASSPRQGNTEAFF
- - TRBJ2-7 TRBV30 TGTGCCTGGTCCGACACATACGAGCAGTACTTC CAWSDTYEQYF
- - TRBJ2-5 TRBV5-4 TGTGCCACCACGAACGACAGCCAAGAGACCCAGTACTTC CATTNDSQETQYF
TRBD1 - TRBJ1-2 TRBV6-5 TGTGCCAGCAGTTACTCCGGACAGGGGATGGGCTATGGCTACACCTTC CASSYSGQGMGYGYTF
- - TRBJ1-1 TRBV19 TGTGCCAGTAGTATACGTAGGGCTGGGGACACTGAAGCTTTCTTT CASSIRRAGDTEAFF
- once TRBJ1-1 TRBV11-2 TGTGCCAGCAGCGCGGGACAGAACACTGAAGCTTTCTTT CASSAGQNTEAFF
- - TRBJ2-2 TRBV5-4 TGTGCCAGCAGCTTCGATCGGGGGGGGGAGCTGTTTTTT CASSFDRGGELFF
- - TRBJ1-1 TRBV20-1 TGCAGTGCTAGGAGGGTATCCGAAGCTTTCTTT CSARRVSEAFF
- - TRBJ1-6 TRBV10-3 TGTGCCATCAGACAGTCTGATTCACCCCTCCACTTT CAIRQSDSPLHF
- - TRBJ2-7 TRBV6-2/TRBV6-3 TGTGCCAGCAGTTACGGGACCTTATCCTCCTACGAGCAGTACTTC CASSYGTLSSYEQYF
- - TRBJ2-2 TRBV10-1 TGCGCCAGCAGACCTTCAGGGACCGGGGAGCTGTTTTTT CASRPSGTGELFF
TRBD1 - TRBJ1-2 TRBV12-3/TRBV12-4 TGTGCCAGCAGTATAGGACAGGGCCGTGGCTACACCTTC CASSIGQGRGYTF
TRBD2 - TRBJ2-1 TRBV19 TGTGCCAGTAGTATGCCGGCGGGGGGGCCCTACAATGAGCAGTTCTTC CASSMPAGGPYNEQFF
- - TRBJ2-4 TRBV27 TGTGCCAGCAGTTCCCCCAGGGTGGCCAAAAACATTCAGTACTTC CASSSPRVAKNIQYF
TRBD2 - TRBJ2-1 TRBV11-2 TGTGCCAGCAGCTTCGGACTAGCCGGTATGTACAATGAGCAGTTCTTC CASSFGLAGMYNEQFF
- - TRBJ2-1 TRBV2 TGTGCCAGCAGTGAAGCGGGGGGGGCCTTCAATGAGCAGTTCTTC CASSEAGGAFNEQFF
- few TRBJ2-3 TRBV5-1 TGCGCCAGCAGCTTGGCCGGAACAGATACGCAGTATTTT CASSLAGTDTQYF
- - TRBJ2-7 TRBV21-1 TGTGCCAGGGCGGGGACTTCCTACGAGCAGTACTTC CARAGTSYEQYF
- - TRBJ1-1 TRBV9 TGTGCCAGCAGCCCTTCCCGTGGAGGGAAAGCTTTCTTT CASSPSRGGKAFF
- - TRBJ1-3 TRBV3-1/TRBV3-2 TGTGCCAGCAGCTCCCGGGTCTCAAGCTCTGGAAACACCATATATTTT CASSSRVSSSGNTIYF